The entry below gives a single T cell receptor (beta chain) sequence along with its context. Its cognate antigen is unknown. Primers: 60 Vbeta forward and 13 Jbeta reverse. Generated by immunoSEQ multiplex PCR, the TCRdb table keeps only in-frame clones and is missing some. The table shows over 150,000 clones, with around 80% occurring only once. The record originates from a study of cytomegalovirus exposure and HLA in healthy donors. Study findings and constraints: Certain sequence variants were highly shared and formed a cluster, and this cluster was likely a sequencing artifact. An apparent linkage of common viral pathogens to several of the most significant clusters emerged in a later analysis.

The CDR3 is 11 residues long. The ends were cut back, 5 bases at V and 8 bases at J, with 10 bases in the middle. CDR1 is DFQATT, CDR2 SNEGSKA, per germline (reference sequence). Nominally healthy donors were sampled, though unrecorded immune exposures were likely. The chain links TRBV20-1 to TRBJ1-3; D call uncertain. The receptor's source is a girl under 10 years old in good health and CMV-seropositive. Sequencing used PBMCs. The CDR3: CSAASGDTIYF. DNA for the CDR3: TGCAGTGCTGCCTCCGGGGACACCATATATTTT.